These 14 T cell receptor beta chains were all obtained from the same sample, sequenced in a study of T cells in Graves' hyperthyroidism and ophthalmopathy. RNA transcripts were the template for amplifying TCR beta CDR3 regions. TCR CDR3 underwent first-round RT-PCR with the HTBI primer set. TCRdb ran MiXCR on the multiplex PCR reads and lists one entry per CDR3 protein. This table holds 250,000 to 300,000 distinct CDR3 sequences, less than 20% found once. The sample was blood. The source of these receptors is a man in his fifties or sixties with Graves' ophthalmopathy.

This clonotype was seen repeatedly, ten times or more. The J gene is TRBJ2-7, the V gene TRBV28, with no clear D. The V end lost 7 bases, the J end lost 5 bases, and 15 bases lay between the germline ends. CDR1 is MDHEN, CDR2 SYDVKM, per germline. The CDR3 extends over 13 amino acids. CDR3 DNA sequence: TGTGCCAGCAAAGTAGGGTTCCCTCACGAGCAGTACTTC. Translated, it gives CASKVGFPHEQYF.

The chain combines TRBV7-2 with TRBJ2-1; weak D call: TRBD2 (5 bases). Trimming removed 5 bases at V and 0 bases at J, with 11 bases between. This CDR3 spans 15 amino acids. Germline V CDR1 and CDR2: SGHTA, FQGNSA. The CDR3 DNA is TGTGCCAGCAGCCCCGAGCGGAGCTCCTACAATGAGCAGTTCTTC. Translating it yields CASSPERSSYNEQFF.

The CDR3 region has the DNA TGCGCCAGCAGCTCCGGGCGCCCTGGGGGGAATGAGCAGTTCTTC. It codes for CASSSGRPGGNEQFF. This rearrangement joins TRBV5-1 to TRBJ2-1, with D possibly TRBD2 on 6 matching bases. The CDR3 has 15 amino acids. CDR1 and CDR2 (germline): SGHRS, YFSETQ. Trimming pared 3 bases from V and 7 bases from J, leaving 17 bases between.

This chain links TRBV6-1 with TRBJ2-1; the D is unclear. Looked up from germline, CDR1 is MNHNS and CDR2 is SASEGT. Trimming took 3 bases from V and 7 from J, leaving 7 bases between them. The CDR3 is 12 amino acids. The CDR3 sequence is CASSDRWNEQFF. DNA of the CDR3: TGTGCCAGCAGTGACCGATGGAATGAGCAGTTCTTC.

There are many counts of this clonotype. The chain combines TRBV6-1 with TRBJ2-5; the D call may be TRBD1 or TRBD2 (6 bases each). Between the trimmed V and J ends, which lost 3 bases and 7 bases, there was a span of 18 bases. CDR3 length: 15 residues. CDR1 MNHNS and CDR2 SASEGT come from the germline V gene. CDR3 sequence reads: CASSESGAGLATQYF. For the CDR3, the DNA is TGTGCCAGCAGTGAGTCGGGGGCAGGACTCGCGACCCAGTACTTC.

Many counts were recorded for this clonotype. The CDR3 DNA follows: TGCGCCAGCAGCTTGGGAGGTGGCCGGGCCTCCCAAAGGGATACGCAGTATTTT. Translated, it gives CASSLGGGRASQRDTQYF. The chain has TRBV5-1 and TRBJ2-3; the D is unclear. The V end was cut by 0 bases, the J end by 6 bases, with 23 bases between. Looked up from germline, CDR1 is SGHRS and CDR2 is YFSETQ. This CDR3 spans 18 amino acids.

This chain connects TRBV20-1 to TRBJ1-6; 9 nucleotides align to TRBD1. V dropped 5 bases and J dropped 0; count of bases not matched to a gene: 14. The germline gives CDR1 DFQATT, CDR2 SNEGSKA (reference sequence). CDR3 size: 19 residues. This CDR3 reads CSAAQTGTGPSSYNSPLHF. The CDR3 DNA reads TGCAGTGCTGCCCAGACCGGGACAGGGCCGAGCTCCTATAATTCACCCCTCCACTTT.

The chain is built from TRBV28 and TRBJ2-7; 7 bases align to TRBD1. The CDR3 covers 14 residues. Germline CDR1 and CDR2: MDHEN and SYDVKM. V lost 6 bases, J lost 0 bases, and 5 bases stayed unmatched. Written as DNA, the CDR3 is TGTGCCAGCAGAAAAACAGGGGTCTCCTACGAGCAGTACTTC. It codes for CASRKTGVSYEQYF.

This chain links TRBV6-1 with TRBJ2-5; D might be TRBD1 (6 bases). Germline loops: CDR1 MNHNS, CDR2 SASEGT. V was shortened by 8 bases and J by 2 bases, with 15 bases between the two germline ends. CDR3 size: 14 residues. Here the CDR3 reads CASSETGWQETQYF. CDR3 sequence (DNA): TGTGCCAGCTCCGAAACAGGGTGGCAAGAGACCCAGTACTTC.

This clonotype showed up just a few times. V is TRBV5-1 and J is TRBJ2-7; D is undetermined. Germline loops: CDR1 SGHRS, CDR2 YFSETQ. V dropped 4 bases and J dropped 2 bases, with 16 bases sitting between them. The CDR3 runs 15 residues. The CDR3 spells CASSDPTTSPYEQYF. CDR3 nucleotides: TGCGCCAGCAGCGACCCGACAACCTCTCCCTACGAGCAGTACTTC. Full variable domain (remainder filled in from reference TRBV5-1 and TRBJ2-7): KAGVTQTPRYLIKTRGQQVTLSCSPISGHRSVSWYQQTPGQGLQFLFEYFSETQRNKGNFPGRFSGRQFSNSRSEMNVSTLELGDSALYLCASSDPTTSPYEQYFGPGTRLTVT.

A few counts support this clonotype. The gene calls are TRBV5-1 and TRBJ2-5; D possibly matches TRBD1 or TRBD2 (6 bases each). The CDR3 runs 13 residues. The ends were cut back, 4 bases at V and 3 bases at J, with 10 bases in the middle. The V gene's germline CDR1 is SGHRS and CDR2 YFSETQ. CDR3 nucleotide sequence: TGCGCCAGCAGCACGGGGGCCGAAGAGACCCAGTACTTC. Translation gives CASSTGAEETQYF.

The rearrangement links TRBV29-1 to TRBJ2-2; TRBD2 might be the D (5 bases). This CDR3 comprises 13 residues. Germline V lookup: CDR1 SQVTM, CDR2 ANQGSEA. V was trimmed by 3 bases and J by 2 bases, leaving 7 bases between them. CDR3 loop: CSVDRLNTGELFF. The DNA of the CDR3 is TGCAGCGTTGACCGACTAAACACCGGGGAGCTGTTTTTT.

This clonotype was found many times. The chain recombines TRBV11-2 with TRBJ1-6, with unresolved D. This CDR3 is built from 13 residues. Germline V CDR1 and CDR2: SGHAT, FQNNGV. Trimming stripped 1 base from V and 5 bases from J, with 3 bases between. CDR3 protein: CASSLGDNSPLHF. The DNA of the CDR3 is TGTGCCAGCAGCTTAGGGGATAATTCACCCCTCCACTTT.

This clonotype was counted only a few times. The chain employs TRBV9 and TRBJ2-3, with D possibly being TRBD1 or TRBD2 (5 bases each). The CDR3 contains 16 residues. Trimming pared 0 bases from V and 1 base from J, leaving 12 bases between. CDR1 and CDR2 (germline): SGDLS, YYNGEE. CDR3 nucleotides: TGTGCCAGCAGCGTAGGAGGGGACCTACGCACAGATACGCAGTATTTT. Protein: CASSVGGDLRTDTQYF.